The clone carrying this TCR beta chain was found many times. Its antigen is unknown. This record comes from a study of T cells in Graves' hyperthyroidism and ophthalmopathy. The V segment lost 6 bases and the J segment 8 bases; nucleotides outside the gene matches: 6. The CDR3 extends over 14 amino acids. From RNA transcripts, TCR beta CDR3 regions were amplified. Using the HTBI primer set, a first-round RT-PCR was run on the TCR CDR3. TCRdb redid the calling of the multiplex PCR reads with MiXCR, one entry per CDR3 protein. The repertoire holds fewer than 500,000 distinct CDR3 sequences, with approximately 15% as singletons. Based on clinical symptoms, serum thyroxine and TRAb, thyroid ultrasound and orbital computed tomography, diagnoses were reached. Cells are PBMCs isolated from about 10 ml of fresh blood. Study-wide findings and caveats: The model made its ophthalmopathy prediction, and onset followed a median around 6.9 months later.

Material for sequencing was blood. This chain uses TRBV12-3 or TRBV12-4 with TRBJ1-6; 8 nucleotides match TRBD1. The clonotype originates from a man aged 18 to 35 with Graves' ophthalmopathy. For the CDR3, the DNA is TGTGCCAGCAGCACGCAGGGGGCCCATTCACCCCTCCACTTT. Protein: CASSTQGAHSPLHF.